Given below is one TCR beta chain in context. The antigen is undetermined. V lost 1 base to trimming and J lost 4 bases, with 19 bases between them. CDR3 length equals 17 residues. CDR1 and CDR2 (germline): LGHDT, YNNKEL (reference sequence). It was after approximately 10 days of culture that CD4+ T cells were isolated. Confirmation by PCR established that the person had SARS-CoV-2 infection between March and December 2020. Using immunoSEQ multiplex PCR, the repertoire was profiled, and TCRdb retains in-frame clones only, with some absent. The table lists approximately 47,000 clones, roughly 76% of them singletons. The sample belongs to a study of vaccination effects on CD4 cells after COVID-19. Study overall: Antigen-specific CD4+ T cells were expanded (with viral peptide pools) by the ViraFEST assay ahead of sequencing. Two convalescent patients each provided a sample, at 16 days and at one week before vaccination.

Study-wide points: Substantial clonal contraction characterized both infection- and vaccine-induced clones late after vaccination.

Sequenced here: CD4+ T cells from PBMCs cultured without peptide, sampled before COVID-19 vaccination. The clonotype originates from a human donor who had a prior SARS-CoV-2 infection. The chain carries TRBV3-1 (or the pseudogene TRBV3-2) and TRBJ2-5; D possibly corresponds to TRBD2 (7 bases). The CDR3 nucleotides read TGTGCCAGCAGCCAAGGTCGAGGGCGGGGGCCAGGAGAGACCCAGTACTTC. Residues: CASSQGRGRGPGETQYF.